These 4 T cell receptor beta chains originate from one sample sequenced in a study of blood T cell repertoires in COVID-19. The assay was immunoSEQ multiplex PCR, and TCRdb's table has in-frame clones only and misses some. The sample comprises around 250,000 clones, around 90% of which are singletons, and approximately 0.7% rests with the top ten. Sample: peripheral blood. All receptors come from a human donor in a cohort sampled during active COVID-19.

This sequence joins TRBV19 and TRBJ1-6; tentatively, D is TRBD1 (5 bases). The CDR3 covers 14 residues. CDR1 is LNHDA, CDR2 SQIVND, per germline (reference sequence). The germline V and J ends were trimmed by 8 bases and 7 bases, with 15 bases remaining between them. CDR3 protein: CASRMGGGNSPLHF. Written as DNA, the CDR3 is TGTGCCAGTCGAATGGGGGGAGGAAATTCACCCCTCCACTTT.

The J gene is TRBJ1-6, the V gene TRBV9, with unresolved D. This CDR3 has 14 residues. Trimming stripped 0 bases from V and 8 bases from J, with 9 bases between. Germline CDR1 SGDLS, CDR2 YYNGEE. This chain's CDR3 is CASSVVQSDSPLHF. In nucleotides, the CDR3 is TGTGCCAGCAGCGTAGTACAGTCGGATTCACCCCTCCACTTT.

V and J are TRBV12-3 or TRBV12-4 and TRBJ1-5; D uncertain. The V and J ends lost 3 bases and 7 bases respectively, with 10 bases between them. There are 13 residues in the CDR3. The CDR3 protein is CASSFELSQPQHF. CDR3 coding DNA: TGTGCCAGCAGTTTTGAGCTATCACAGCCCCAGCATTTT.

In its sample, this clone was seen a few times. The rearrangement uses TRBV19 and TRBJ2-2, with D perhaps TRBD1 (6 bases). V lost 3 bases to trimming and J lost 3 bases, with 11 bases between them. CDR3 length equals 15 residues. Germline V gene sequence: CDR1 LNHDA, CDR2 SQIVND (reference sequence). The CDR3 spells CASSMVQGYTGELFF. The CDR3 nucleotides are TGTGCCAGTAGTATGGTGCAGGGGTACACCGGGGAGCTGTTTTTT. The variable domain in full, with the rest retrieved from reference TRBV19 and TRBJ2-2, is DGGITQSPKYLFRKEGQNVTLSCEQNLNHDAMYWYRQDPGQGLRLIYYSQIVNDFQKGDIAEGYSVSREKKESFPLTVTSAQKNPTAFYLCASSMVQGYTGELFFGEGSRLTVL.